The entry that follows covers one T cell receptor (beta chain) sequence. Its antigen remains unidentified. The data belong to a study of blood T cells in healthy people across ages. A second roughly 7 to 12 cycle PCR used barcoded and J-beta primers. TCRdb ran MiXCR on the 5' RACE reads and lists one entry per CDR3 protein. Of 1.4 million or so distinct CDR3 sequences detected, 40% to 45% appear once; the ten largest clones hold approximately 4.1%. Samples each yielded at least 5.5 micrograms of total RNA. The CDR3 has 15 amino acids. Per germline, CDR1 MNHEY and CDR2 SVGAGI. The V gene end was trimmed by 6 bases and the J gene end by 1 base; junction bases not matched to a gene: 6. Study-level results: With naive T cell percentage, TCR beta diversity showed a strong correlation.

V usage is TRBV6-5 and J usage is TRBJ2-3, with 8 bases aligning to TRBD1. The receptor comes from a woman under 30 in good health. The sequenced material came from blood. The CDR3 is CASRSGQARTDTQYF. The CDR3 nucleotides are TGTGCCAGCAGATCGGGACAGGCCCGCACAGATACGCAGTATTTT.